This T cell receptor (beta chain) was obtained from a study of early T cells in non-severe SARS-CoV-2 infection. The study's findings and limits: VDJdb matching skewed toward anti-spike CD8 responses, missing private and CD4 specificities.

As regards this clonotype: Antigen unknown.

TCRdb reanalysed the 5' RACE reads using MiXCR and keeps one entry per CDR3 protein. The sample yields 70,000 or so distinct CDR3 sequences, around 10% seen once. Germline values: CDR1 MNHNS, CDR2 SASEGT. The CDR3 runs to 16 residues. The V segment lost 0 bases and the J segment 0 bases; nucleotides outside the gene matches: 1. Sequencing used whole blood, obtained at baseline. The chain combines TRBV6-1 with TRBJ2-7; 11 nucleotides match TRBD2. This sequence was found in an adult who was a healthcare worker with PCR-confirmed SARS-CoV-2 infection or an uninfected control (not recorded which). CDR3 bases: TGTGCCAGCAGTGAAGCCCTAGCGGGGGGCTCCTACGAGCAGTACTTC. Its translation: CASSEALAGGSYEQYF.